This T cell receptor beta chain emerged from a study of blood T cell repertoires in COVID-19. Study-level information: The United States, Italy and Spain were the sources of the acute and convalescent COVID-19 samples. The cDNA or gDNA used as material had been derived from T cells, B-cell-depleted T cells, or PBMCs.

Per the original methods: For nucleated cells, counts were estimated from reference gene primer amplification. Some clones are missing from TCRdb's copy, which holds only in-frame ones; the method was immunoSEQ multiplex PCR. V and J calls and clone size are those listed in that table; D and trimming were worked out from the DNA. The table lists 25,000 to 35,000 clones, roughly nine tenths of them singletons. V lost 7 bases to trimming and J lost 4 bases; unmatched junction nucleotides: 9. The germline V gene encodes CDR1 MDHEN and CDR2 SYDVKM. The CDR3 runs 15 residues. This clone appeared a single time.

The chain has TRBV28 and TRBJ2-1; 8 bases fit TRBD1. The TCR comes from a man aged 55 to 70 with active COVID-19. Material: peripheral blood. The CDR3 loop reads CASITGGSLYNEQFF. The CDR3 DNA reads TGTGCCAGCATCACAGGGGGGTCGCTGTACAATGAGCAGTTCTTC. The full variable domain, in which reference TRBV28 and TRBJ2-1 provide the parts outside the CDR3, is DVKVTQSSRYLVKRTGEKVFLECVQDMDHENMFWYRQDPGLGLRLIYFSYDVKMKEKGDIPEGYSVSREKKERFSLILESASTNQTSMYLCASITGGSLYNEQFFGPGTRLTVL.